This TCR beta chain derives from a study of blood T cell repertoires in COVID-19. About the study: Samples of COVID-19 (acute and convalescent) were obtained from the United States, Italy and Spain. The cDNA or gDNA used as material had been derived from T cells, B-cell-depleted T cells, or PBMCs.

Germline V gene data show CDR1 as SGHNT and CDR2 as YENEEA. CDR3 length: 12 amino acids. The germline V and J ends were trimmed by 0 bases and 4 bases, with 3 bases remaining between them. In the source study's methods: Using reference gene primer amplification, nucleated cell counts were estimated. Assay used: immunoSEQ multiplex PCR; TCRdb lists only in-frame clones, some missing. D and trimming were read from the DNA, whereas the V and J calls and clone size are those reported in that table. The sample has some 140,000 clones; approximately 81% are singletons. V usage is TRBV11-3 and J usage is TRBJ2-5; D gene uncertain. The sample comprised peripheral blood. The sequence was obtained from a man between 60 and 75 years old with acute or convalescent COVID-19. The CDR3 region is CASSLDRETQYF. DNA of the CDR3: TGTGCCAGCAGCTTAGATCGAGAGACCCAGTACTTC.